Below are 13 T cell receptor beta chains sequenced from a single sample in a study of T-cell reconstitution after alpha-beta-depleted transplantation in children. This sample's TCRbeta library carried unique molecular identifier barcodes. TCRdb analysed the PCR reads with MiXCR anew, one entry per CDR3 protein. The sample lists about 470,000 distinct CDR3 sequences; around 46% were seen once. Sequenced material: PBMCs, taken before TCRalphabeta/CD19-depleted stem cell transplant. The source of these receptors is a girl aged 2 to 10 with aplastic anemia, due to receive a stem cell transplant.

This clonotype was observed at least ten times. V is TRBV10-3 and J is TRBJ2-5, with 7 bases identical to TRBD1. The CDR3 covers 14 residues. V shed 6 bases and J 3 bases; nucleotides not matched to a gene: 7. The germline CDR1 and CDR2 sequences are ENHRY and SYGVKD. The CDR3 region is CAISQGVVKETQYF. CDR3 coding DNA: TGTGCCATCAGCCAGGGGGTAGTCAAAGAGACCCAGTACTTC.

V is TRBV4-1 and J is TRBJ1-1; no firm D call. This CDR3 is built from 14 residues. With 1 base removed from V and 6 bases from J, the gap between germline ends came to 12 bases. Germline lookup yields CDR1 MGHRA and CDR2 YSYEKL. The CDR3: CASSQVGQDAEAFF. The DNA of the CDR3 is TGCGCCAGCAGCCAAGTGGGTCAAGATGCTGAAGCTTTCTTT.

A few counts support this clonotype. The chain links TRBV6-5 to TRBJ2-1; 8 nucleotides line up with TRBD2. Germline lookup yields CDR1 MNHEY and CDR2 SVGAGI. The V gene end was trimmed by 0 bases and the J gene end by 10 bases; junction bases not matched to a gene: 8. The CDR3 spans 15 residues. CDR3: CASSYSTGGGREQFF. DNA of the CDR3: TGTGCCAGCAGTTACTCGACCGGGGGGGGAAGAGAGCAGTTCTTC.

V usage is TRBV7-9 and J usage is TRBJ2-7; D gene uncertain. CDR1 SEHNR and CDR2 FQNEAQ come from the germline V gene (reference sequence). Trimming took off 1 base at V and 6 bases at J, with 16 bases between the two ends. This CDR3 contains 15 residues. CDR3 in DNA: TGTGCCAGCAGCTTAGTGGGCAGGCCTTGGGGCGAGCAGTACTTC. This gives the protein CASSLVGRPWGEQYF. The full variable domain, in which reference TRBV7-9 and TRBJ2-7 provide the parts outside the CDR3, is DTGVSQNPRHKITKRGQNVTFRCDPISEHNRLYWYRQTLGQGPEFLTYFQNEAQLEKSRLLSDRFSAERPKGSFSTLEIQRTEQGDSAMYLCASSLVGRPWGEQYFGPGTRLTVT.

The J gene is TRBJ1-1, the V gene TRBV7-2; D is undetermined. Germline V gene sequence: CDR1 SGHTA, CDR2 FQGNSA. The ends were cut back, 5 bases at V and 8 bases at J, with 12 bases in the middle. The CDR3 spans 12 residues. The DNA for the CDR3 is TGTGCCAGCAGCCCACAATCGAGGGAAGCTTTCTTT. Protein: CASSPQSREAFF.

The chain carries TRBV12-3 or TRBV12-4 and TRBJ1-3, with D perhaps matching TRBD1 (6 bases). This CDR3 comprises 15 residues. Trimming pared 6 bases from V and 4 bases from J, leaving 16 bases between. The CDR3: CASRPWGASGNTIYF. The CDR3 DNA is TGTGCCAGCAGGCCGTGGGGGGCTAGCGGAAACACCATATATTTT.

As concerns this clonotype: A much larger clone differs by one base, so this may be a read error. The CDR3 ends on some other residue instead of the conserved phenylalanine or tryptophan, so this is likely a read error. The chain carries TRBV27 and TRBJ2-1; TRBD2 aligns across 11 bases. The trim removed 7 bases at V and 6 bases at J, leaving 8 bases unmatched. The CDR3 totals 15 residues. In germline, CDR1 is MNHEY, CDR2 SMNVEV (reference sequence). Here the CDR3 DNA reads TGTGCCAGCAAATATACTAGCGGGAGAAGCAATGAGCAGTTCATC. It is translated as CASKYTSGRSNEQFI.

The chain links TRBV20-1 to TRBJ2-2, with 7 positions matching TRBD2. The trim removed 0 bases at V and 5 bases at J, leaving 9 bases unmatched. This CDR3 spans 16 amino acids. From germline, CDR1 is DFQATT and CDR2 SNEGSKA (reference sequence). The CDR3 here is CSARDRGEGNTGELFF. The CDR3 nucleotides read TGCAGTGCTAGAGATCGCGGGGAGGGGAATACCGGGGAGCTGTTTTTT.

The chain combines TRBV11-2 with TRBJ2-3; 7 nucleotides align to TRBD2. The trim removed 4 bases at V and 2 bases at J, leaving 18 bases unmatched. The CDR3 is 19 amino acids. Germline CDR1 and CDR2: SGHAT and FQNNGV. CDR3 protein: CASSSILGEREGSTDTQYF. CDR3 coding DNA: TGTGCCAGCAGCTCAATCCTAGGGGAGCGGGAAGGCTCCACAGATACGCAGTATTTT.

This clonotype was counted at least ten times. This chain connects TRBV7-2 to TRBJ2-5, with D unclear. Germline V gene data show CDR1 as SGHTA and CDR2 as FQGNSA. The CDR3 has 13 amino acids. Trimming took off 3 bases at V and 2 bases at J, with 7 bases between the two ends. The CDR3 loop is CASSFDSQETQYF. The CDR3 DNA reads as TGTGCCAGCAGCTTTGACTCTCAAGAGACCCAGTACTTC.

The gene calls are TRBV5-5 and TRBJ2-5; no clear D gene. The CDR3 covers 14 residues. Germline lookup yields CDR1 SGHKS and CDR2 YYEKEE (reference sequence). V was shortened by 0 bases and J by 5 bases, with 11 bases between the two germline ends. CDR3 region: CASSLDRLSETQYF. CDR3 nucleotide sequence: TGTGCCAGCAGCTTGGATCGGCTATCGGAGACCCAGTACTTC.

The genes are TRBV7-8 and TRBJ2-1, with 9 bases lining up with TRBD2. Germline trimming cut 0 bases from V and 7 bases from J; bases unmatched to any gene: 4. CDR3 size: 15 residues. Per germline, CDR1 SGHVS and CDR2 FQNEAQ. The CDR3 nucleotides read TGTGCCAGCAGCTTAGCTAGCGGGGGAGGAAATGAGCAGTTCTTC. It translates to CASSLASGGGNEQFF.

This clonotype turned up a few times. The rearrangement links TRBV20-1 to TRBJ2-3, with 9 bases identical to TRBD2. V lost 5 bases to trimming and J lost 3 bases; unmatched junction nucleotides: 9. Per the germline V gene, CDR1 is DFQATT and CDR2 is SNEGSKA (reference sequence). This CDR3 comprises 15 residues. CDR3 sequence reads: CSALKLAGGTDTQYF. CDR3 nucleotides: TGCAGTGCTCTTAAACTAGCGGGTGGAACAGATACGCAGTATTTT.